This T cell receptor (beta chain) was sequenced for a study of blood T cell repertoires in COVID-19. Recruits, aged roughly 18 to 100 years, lived in 24 US areas. TCRdb keeps only in-frame clones here, not all; method: immunoSEQ multiplex PCR. The data hold about 210,000 clones, with more than 75% observed a single time. Trimming stripped 2 bases from V and 7 bases from J, with 11 bases between. This CDR3 is 13 amino acids long. This sequence originates from a man younger than 40 in a cohort exposed to, infected with or recovered from COVID-19 (not recorded which). The genes are TRBV12-3 or TRBV12-4 and TRBJ1-1; no firm D call. Sequenced material: PBMCs or T cells enriched from blood (not recorded which). The CDR3 spells CASSLMAGIEAFF. DNA for the CDR3: TGTGCCAGCAGTTTAATGGCGGGGATTGAAGCTTTCTTT.